This T cell receptor beta chain is drawn from a study of cytomegalovirus exposure and HLA in healthy donors. This CDR3 spans 14 amino acids. Germline V CDR1 and CDR2: SGHAT, FQNNGV. The V segment lost 4 bases and the J segment 5 bases; nucleotides outside the gene matches: 4. The primer mix had 60 Vbeta and 13 Jbeta primers. The protocol was immunoSEQ multiplex PCR, while the TCRdb copy is restricted to in-frame clones and leaves out a portion. The profile shows nearly 95,000 clones, approximately 7.7% of them singletons. A few counts support this clone. The receptor's source is a man in his forties or fifties in good health and CMV-seronegative. Sequencing input: PBMCs. The chain carries TRBV11-2 and TRBJ2-3; the match to TRBD1 covers 9 bases. The CDR3 DNA reads as TGTGCCAGCAGCTCAGGACAGGGGAAAGATACGCAGTATTTT. Its translation is CASSSGQGKDTQYF.